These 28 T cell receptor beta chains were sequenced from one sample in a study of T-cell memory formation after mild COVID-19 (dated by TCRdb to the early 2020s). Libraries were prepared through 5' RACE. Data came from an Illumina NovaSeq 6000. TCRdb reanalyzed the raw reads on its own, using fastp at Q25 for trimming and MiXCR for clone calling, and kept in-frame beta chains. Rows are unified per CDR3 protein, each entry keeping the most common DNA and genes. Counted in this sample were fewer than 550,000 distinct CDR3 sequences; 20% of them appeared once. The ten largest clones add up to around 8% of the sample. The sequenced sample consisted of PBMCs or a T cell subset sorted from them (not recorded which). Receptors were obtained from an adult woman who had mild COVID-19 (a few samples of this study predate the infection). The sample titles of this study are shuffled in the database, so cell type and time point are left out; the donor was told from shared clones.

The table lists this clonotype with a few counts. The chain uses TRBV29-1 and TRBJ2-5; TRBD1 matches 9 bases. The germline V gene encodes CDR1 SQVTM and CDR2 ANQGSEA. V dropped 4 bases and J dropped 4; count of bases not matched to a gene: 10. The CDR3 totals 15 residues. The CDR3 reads CSVGPGQGKGETQYF. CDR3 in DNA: TGCAGCGTTGGGCCGGGACAGGGAAAAGGAGAGACCCAGTACTTC.

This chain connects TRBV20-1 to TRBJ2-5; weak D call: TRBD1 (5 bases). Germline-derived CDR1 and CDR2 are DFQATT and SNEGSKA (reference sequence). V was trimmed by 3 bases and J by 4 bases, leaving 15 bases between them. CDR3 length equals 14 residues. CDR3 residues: CSARQLQGGETQYF. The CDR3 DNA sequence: TGCAGTGCTAGGCAGTTGCAGGGTGGAGAGACCCAGTACTTC.

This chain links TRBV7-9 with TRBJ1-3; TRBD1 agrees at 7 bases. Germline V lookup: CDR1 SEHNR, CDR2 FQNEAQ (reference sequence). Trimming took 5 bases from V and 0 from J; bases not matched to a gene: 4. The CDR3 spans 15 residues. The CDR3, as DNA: TGTGCCAGCAGCGTAGGACAGGACTCTGGAAACACCATATATTTT. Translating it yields CASSVGQDSGNTIYF. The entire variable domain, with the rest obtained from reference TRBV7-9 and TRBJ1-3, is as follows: DTGVSQNPRHKITKRGQNVTFRCDPISEHNRLYWYRQTLGQGPEFLTYFQNEAQLEKSRLLSDRFSAERPKGSFSTLEIQRTEQGDSAMYLCASSVGQDSGNTIYFGEGSWLTVV.

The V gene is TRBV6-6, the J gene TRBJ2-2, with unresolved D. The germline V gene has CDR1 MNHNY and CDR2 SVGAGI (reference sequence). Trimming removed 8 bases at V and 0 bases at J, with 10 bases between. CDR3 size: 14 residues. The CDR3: CASETPPNTGELFF. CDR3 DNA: TGTGCCAGCGAGACCCCACCGAACACCGGGGAGCTGTTTTTT.

CDR3 loop: CSAMSMNEQFF. Written as DNA, the CDR3 is TGCAGTGCTATGAGTATGAATGAGCAGTTCTTC. The V and J genes are TRBV20-1 and TRBJ2-1; no reliable D call. Trimming stripped 4 bases from V and 7 bases from J, with 8 bases between. CDR3 length: 11 amino acids. Germline CDR1 is DFQATT and CDR2 is SNEGSKA (reference sequence).

The CDR3 nucleotides read TGTGCCAGTAGTATTCGGTGGGCTCACTATGGCTACACCTTC. Its protein product is CASSIRWAHYGYTF. The V gene is TRBV19, the J gene TRBJ1-2; D gene uncertain. Germline lookup yields CDR1 LNHDA and CDR2 SQIVND (reference sequence). V lost 3 bases and J 3 bases, leaving 11 bases between the germline ends. The CDR3 runs 14 residues.

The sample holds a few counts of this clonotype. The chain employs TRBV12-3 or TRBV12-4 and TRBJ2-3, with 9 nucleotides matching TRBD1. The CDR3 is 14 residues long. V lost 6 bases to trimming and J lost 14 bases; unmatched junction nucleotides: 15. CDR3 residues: CASSYYPRTGVWYF. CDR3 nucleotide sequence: TGTGCCAGCAGCTACTATCCGAGGACAGGGGTATGGTATTTT.

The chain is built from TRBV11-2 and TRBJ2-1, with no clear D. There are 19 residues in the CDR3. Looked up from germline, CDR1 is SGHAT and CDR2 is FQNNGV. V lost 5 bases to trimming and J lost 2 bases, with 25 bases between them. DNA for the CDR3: TGTGCCAGCAGCCCCCACCAACCGGGCCATCTCGGCCCCTACAATGAGCAGTTCTTC. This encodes CASSPHQPGHLGPYNEQFF. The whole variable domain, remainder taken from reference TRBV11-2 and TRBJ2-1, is EAGVAQSPRYKIIEKRQSVAFWCNPISGHATLYWYQQILGQGPKLLIQFQNNGVVDDSQLPKDRFSAERLKGVDSTLKIQPAKLEDSAVYLCASSPHQPGHLGPYNEQFFGPGTRLTVL.

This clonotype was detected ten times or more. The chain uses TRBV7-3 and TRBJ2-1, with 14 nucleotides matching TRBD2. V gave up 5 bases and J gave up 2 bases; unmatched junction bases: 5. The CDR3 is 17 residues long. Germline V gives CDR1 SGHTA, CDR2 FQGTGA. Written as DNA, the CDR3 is TGTGCCAGCAGCCTGACTAGCGGGGGGGCCCCCTACAATGAGCAGTTCTTC. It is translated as CASSLTSGGAPYNEQFF.

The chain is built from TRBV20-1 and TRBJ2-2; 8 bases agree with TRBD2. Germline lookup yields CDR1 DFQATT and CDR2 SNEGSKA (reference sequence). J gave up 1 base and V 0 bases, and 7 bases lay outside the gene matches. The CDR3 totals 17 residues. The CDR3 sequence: CSARDMLAGENTGELFF. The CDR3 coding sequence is TGCAGTGCTAGAGATATGCTAGCGGGCGAGAACACCGGGGAGCTGTTTTTT.

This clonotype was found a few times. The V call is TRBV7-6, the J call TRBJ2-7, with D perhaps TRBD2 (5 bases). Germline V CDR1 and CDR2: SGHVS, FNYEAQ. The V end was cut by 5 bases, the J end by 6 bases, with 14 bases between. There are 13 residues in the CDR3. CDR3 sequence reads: CASSPRTVFEQYF. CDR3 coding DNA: TGTGCCAGCAGCCCACGGACTGTTTTCGAGCAGTACTTC.

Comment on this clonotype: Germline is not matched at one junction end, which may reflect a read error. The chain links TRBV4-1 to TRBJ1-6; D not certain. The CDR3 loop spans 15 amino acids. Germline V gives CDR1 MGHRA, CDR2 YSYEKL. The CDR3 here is CASSWRSSYNSPLHF. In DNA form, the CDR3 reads TGTGCCAGCAGCTGGCGGAGCTCCTATAATTCACCCCTCCACTTT.

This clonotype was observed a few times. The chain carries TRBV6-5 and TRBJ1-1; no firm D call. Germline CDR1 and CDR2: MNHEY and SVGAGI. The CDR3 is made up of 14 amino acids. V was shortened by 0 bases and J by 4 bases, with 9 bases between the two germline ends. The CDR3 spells CASSYSGRPTEAFF. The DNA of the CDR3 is TGTGCCAGCAGTTACTCAGGACGTCCCACTGAAGCTTTCTTT.

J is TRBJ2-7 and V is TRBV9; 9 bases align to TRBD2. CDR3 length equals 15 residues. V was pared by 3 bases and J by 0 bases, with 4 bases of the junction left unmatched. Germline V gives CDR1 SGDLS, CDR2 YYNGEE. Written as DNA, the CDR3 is TGTGCCAGCAGCGCCTTAGCGGGAGTCTCCTACGAGCAGTACTTC. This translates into CASSALAGVSYEQYF. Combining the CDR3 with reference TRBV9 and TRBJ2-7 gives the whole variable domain DSGVTQTPKHLITATGQRVTLRCSPRSGDLSVYWYQQSLDQGLQFLIQYYNGEERAKGNILERFSAQQFPDLHSELNLSSLELGDSALYFCASSALAGVSYEQYFGPGTRLTVT.

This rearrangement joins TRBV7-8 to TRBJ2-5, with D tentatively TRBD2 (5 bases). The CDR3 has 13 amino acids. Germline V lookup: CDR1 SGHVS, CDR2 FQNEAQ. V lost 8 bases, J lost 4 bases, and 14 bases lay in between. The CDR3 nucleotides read TGTGCCAGCTGCGAGGGAATTCGAGAGACCCAGTACTTC. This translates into CASCEGIRETQYF.

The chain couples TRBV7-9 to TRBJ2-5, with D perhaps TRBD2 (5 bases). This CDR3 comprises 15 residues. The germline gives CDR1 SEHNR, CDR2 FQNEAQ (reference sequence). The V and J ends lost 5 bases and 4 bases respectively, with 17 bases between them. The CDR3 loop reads CASSPRGRRRETQYF. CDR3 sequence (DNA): TGTGCCAGCAGCCCCCGAGGGCGGAGACGAGAGACCCAGTACTTC. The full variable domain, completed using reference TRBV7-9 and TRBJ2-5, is DTGVSQNPRHKITKRGQNVTFRCDPISEHNRLYWYRQTLGQGPEFLTYFQNEAQLEKSRLLSDRFSAERPKGSFSTLEIQRTEQGDSAMYLCASSPRGRRRETQYFGPGTRLLVL.

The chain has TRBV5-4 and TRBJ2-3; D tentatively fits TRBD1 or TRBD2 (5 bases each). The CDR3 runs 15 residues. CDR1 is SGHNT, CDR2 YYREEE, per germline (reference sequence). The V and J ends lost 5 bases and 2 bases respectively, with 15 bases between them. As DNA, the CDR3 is TGTGCCAGCAGTCCTTATGGGACCAACACAGATACGCAGTATTTT. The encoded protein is CASSPYGTNTDTQYF.

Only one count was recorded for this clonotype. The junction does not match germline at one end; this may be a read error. The CDR3 here is CASSSASGVYTVELFF. For the CDR3, the DNA is TGTGCCAGCAGCTCGGCCTCCGGGGTCTACACCGTGGAGCTGTTTTTT. J is TRBJ2-2 and V is TRBV7-7; D is possibly TRBD2 (5 bases). The germline V gene encodes CDR1 SSHAT and CDR2 FNYEAQ (reference sequence). This CDR3 is built from 16 residues.

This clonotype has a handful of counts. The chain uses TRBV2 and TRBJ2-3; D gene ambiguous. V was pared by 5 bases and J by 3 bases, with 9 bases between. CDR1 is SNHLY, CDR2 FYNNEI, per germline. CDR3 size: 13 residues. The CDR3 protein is CASSRGRTDTQYF. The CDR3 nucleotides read TGTGCCAGCAGTCGCGGACGGACAGATACGCAGTATTTT.

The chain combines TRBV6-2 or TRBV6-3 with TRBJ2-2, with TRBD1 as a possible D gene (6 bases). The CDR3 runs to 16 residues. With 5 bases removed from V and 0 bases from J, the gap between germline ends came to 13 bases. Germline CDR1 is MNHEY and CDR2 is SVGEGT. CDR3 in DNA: TGTGCCAGCAGTATGTCAGGGGCTTCGAACACCGGGGAGCTGTTTTTT. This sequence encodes CASSMSGASNTGELFF.

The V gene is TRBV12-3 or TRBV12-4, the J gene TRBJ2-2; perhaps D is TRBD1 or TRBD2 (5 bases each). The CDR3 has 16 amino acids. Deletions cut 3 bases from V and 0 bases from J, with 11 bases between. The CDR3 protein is CASSLAGTANTGELFF. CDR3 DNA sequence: TGTGCCAGCAGTTTGGCTGGGACGGCGAACACCGGGGAGCTGTTTTTT.

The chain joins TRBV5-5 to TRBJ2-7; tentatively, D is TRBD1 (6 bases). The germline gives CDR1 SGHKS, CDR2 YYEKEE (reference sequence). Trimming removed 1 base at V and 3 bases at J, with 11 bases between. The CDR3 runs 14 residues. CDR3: CASSLWQGSYEQYF. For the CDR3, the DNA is TGTGCCAGCAGCTTGTGGCAGGGGAGCTACGAGCAGTACTTC.

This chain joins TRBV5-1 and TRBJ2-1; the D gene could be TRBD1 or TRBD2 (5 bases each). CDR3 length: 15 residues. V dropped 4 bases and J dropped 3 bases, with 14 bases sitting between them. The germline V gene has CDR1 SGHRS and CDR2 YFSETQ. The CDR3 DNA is TGCGCCAGCAGCGACCGGGACGAGAGCTACAATGAGCAGTTCTTC. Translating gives CASSDRDESYNEQFF.

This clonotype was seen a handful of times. The CDR3: CAISGEYEQYF. The CDR3 nucleotides are TGTGCCATCAGCGGAGAGTACGAGCAGTACTTC. V gene TRBV10-3 combines with J gene TRBJ2-7; D remains unclear. Germline CDR1 is ENHRY and CDR2 is SYGVKD. The CDR3 spans 11 residues. Trimming cost V 6 bases and J 4 bases, with 7 bases left between them.

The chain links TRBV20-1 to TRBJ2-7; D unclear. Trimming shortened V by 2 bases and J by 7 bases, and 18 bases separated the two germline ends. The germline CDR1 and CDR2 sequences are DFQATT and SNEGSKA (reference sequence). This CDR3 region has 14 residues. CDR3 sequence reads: CSARRGVEGGEQYF. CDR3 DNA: TGCAGTGCTAGACGTGGGGTTGAAGGCGGAGAGCAGTACTTC.

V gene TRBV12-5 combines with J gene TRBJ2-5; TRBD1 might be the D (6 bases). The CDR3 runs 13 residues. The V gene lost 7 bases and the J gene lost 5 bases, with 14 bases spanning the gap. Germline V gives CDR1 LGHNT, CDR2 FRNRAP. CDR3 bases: TGTGCTAGTGCCTCAAAGGGGGTTGAGACCCAGTACTTC. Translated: CASASKGVETQYF.

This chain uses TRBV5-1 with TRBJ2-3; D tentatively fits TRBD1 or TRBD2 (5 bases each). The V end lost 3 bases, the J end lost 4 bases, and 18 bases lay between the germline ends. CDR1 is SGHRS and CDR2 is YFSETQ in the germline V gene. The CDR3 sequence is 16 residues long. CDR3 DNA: TGCGCCAGCAGCTGGGGCTCGGGGCTCGGGCCAGATACGCAGTATTTT. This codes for CASSWGSGLGPDTQYF. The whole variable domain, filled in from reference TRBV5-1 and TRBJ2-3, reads KAGVTQTPRYLIKTRGQQVTLSCSPISGHRSVSWYQQTPGQGLQFLFEYFSETQRNKGNFPGRFSGRQFSNSRSEMNVSTLELGDSALYLCASSWGSGLGPDTQYFGPGTRLTVL.

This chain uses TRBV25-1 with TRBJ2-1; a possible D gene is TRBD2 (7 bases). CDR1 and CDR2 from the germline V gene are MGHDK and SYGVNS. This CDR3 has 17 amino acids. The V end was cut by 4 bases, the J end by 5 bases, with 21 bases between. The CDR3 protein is CASSAVEGRGQHNEQFF. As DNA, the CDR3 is TGTGCCAGCAGTGCTGTGGAAGGGCGGGGGCAACACAATGAGCAGTTCTTC. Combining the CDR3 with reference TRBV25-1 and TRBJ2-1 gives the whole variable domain EADIYQTPRYLVIGTGKKITLECSQTMGHDKMYWYQQDPGMELHLIHYSYGVNSTEKGDLSSESTVSRIRTEHFPLTLESARPSHTSQYLCASSAVEGRGQHNEQFFGPGTRLTVL.